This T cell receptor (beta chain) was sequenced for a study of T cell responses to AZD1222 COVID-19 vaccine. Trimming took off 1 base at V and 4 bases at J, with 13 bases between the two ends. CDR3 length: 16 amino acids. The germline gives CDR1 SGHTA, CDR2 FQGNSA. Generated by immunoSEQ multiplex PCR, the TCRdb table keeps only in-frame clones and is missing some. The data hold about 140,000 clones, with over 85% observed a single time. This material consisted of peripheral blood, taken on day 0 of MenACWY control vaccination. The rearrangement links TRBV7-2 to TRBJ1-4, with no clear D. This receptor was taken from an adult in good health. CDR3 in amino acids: CASSLEGSAINEKLFF. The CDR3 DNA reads TGTGCCAGCAGCTTAGAAGGGTCTGCGATTAATGAAAAACTGTTTTTT.